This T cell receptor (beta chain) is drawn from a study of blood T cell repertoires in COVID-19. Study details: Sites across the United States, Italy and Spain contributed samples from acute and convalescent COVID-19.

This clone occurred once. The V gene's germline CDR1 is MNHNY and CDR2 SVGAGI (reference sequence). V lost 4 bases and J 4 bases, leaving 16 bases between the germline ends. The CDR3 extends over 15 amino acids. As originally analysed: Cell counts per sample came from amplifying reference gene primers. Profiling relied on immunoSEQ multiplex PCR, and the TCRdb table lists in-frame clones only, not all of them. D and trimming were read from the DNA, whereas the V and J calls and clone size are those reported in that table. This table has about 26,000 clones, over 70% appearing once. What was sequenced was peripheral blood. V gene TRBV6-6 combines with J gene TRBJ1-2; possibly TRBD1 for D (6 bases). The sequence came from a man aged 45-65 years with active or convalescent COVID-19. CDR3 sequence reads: CASSLSTGKGYGYTF. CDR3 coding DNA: TGTGCCAGCAGTTTATCAACAGGGAAAGGCTATGGCTACACCTTC.